The 17 T cell receptor beta chains below come from one sample, sequenced in a study of shared clonotypes between healthy human individuals. Profiled with immunoSEQ multiplex PCR; TCRdb holds only in-frame clones, not every one. The table has about a million clones, 70% to 85% seen once. Sequencing was performed on memory CD4+ T cells from PBMCs. Subset in this sample: CD45RA-negative fraction. Source of these receptors: a man aged 18 to 29 in good health. Some clones in this sample may be carry-over from other donors' samples.

This chain uses TRBV5-6 with TRBJ1-3; possible D gene TRBD1, 5 bases. CDR3 length: 12 amino acids. The germline gives CDR1 SGHDT, CDR2 YYEEEE. V was cut by 4 bases and J by 4 bases, with 6 bases left in between. The CDR3 loop is CASSGTGNTIYF. For the CDR3, the DNA is TGTGCCAGCAGCGGGACGGGAAACACCATATATTTT.

This clone was detected once. The genes are TRBV7-6 and TRBJ2-1; tentatively, D is TRBD2 (6 bases). The CDR3 runs to 15 residues. The germline CDR1 and CDR2 sequences are SGHVS and FNYEAQ. V was cut by 5 bases and J by 8 bases, with 19 bases left in between. The DNA for the CDR3 is TGTGCCAGCAGCGTAACTAGCAGCACTTGGGATGAGCAGTTCTTC. Protein sequence: CASSVTSSTWDEQFF. The whole variable domain, remainder taken from reference TRBV7-6 and TRBJ2-1, is GAGVSQSPRYKVTKRGQDVALRCDPISGHVSLYWYRQALGQGPEFLTYFNYEAQQDKSGLPNDRFSAERPEGSISTLTIQRTEQRDSAMYRCASSVTSSTWDEQFFGPGTRLTVL.

The chain combines TRBV27 with TRBJ2-2, with 10 nucleotides matching TRBD2. V lost 6 bases and J lost 6; bases outside the gene matches: 7. Germline CDR1 and CDR2: MNHEY and SMNVEV (reference sequence). This CDR3 has 15 amino acids. The CDR3: CASSQTGLAPGELFF. In DNA form, the CDR3 reads TGTGCCAGCAGCCAAACGGGACTAGCGCCCGGGGAGCTGTTTTTT.

A remark on this clone: The sample holds other DNA sequences that translate to the same CDR3. The chain is built from TRBV5-5 and TRBJ2-5, with 12 bases lining up with TRBD2. V trimming: 4 bases; J trimming: 5 bases; junction bases outside the gene matches: 9. The CDR3 consists of 16 residues. Germline V gene lookup returns CDR1 SGHKS and CDR2 YYEKEE (reference sequence). For the CDR3, the DNA is TGTGCCAGCAGCCCCAGACTAGCGGGAGTAGGGGAGACCCAGTACTTC. This codes for CASSPRLAGVGETQYF.

The chain combines TRBV2 with TRBJ2-2, with D uncertain. Trimming stripped 5 bases from V and 0 bases from J, with 7 bases between. Germline lookup yields CDR1 SNHLY and CDR2 FYNNEI. This CDR3 is 14 amino acids long. The CDR3, as DNA: TGTGCCAGCAGTTTATTCGCGAACACCGGGGAGCTGTTTTTT. Its translation is CASSLFANTGELFF.

The chain has TRBV19 and TRBJ2-2; the match to TRBD2 covers 8 bases. The CDR3 length is 18 residues. The V gene end was trimmed by 3 bases and the J gene end by 7 bases; junction bases not matched to a gene: 16. The germline gives CDR1 LNHDA, CDR2 SQIVND (reference sequence). This CDR3 reads CASSIGVSISGKDGELFF. CDR3 in DNA: TGTGCCAGTAGTATTGGCGTGTCGATTAGCGGGAAAGACGGGGAGCTGTTTTTT. Using reference TRBV19 and TRBJ2-2 for the parts outside the CDR3, the full variable domain is DGGITQSPKYLFRKEGQNVTLSCEQNLNHDAMYWYRQDPGQGLRLIYYSQIVNDFQKGDIAEGYSVSREKKESFPLTVTSAQKNPTAFYLCASSIGVSISGKDGELFFGEGSRLTVL.

The V and J genes are TRBV28 and TRBJ1-3; D gene uncertain. Trimming pared 2 bases from V and 1 base from J, leaving 9 bases between. The CDR3 loop spans 15 amino acids. CDR1 is MDHEN and CDR2 is SYDVKM in the germline V gene. The CDR3 nucleotides are TGTGCCAGCAGTTTAATCGCTTCGTCTGGAAACACCATATATTTT. It translates to CASSLIASSGNTIYF.

This clone was seen more than once but under ten times. The V and J genes are TRBV2 and TRBJ2-1; 7 nucleotides align to TRBD1. V dropped 6 bases and J dropped 5; count of bases not matched to a gene: 7. This CDR3 spans 14 amino acids. Germline CDR1 SNHLY, CDR2 FYNNEI. The CDR3 region is CASSPDRQNNEQFF. The CDR3 DNA reads TGTGCCAGCAGCCCGGACAGGCAAAACAATGAGCAGTTCTTC.

The rearrangement uses TRBV4-2 and TRBJ1-1; maybe TRBD1 (5 bases). V was shortened by 0 bases and J by 10 bases, with 12 bases between the two germline ends. CDR3 length equals 13 residues. The germline V gene has CDR1 LGHNA and CDR2 YNFKEQ. CDR3 sequence reads: CASSQDGGGGAFF. CDR3 DNA: TGTGCCAGCAGCCAAGATGGGGGGGGTGGAGCTTTCTTT.

This chain uses TRBV7-3 with TRBJ2-2; D remains ambiguous. Trimming removed 1 base at V and 3 bases at J, with 21 bases between. The CDR3 extends over 19 amino acids. CDR1 is SGHTA and CDR2 is FQGTGA in the germline V gene. DNA of the CDR3: TGTGCCAGCAGCTTAAACGGTTGGGAAGAAATGGGCTACACCGGGGAGCTGTTTTTT. It is translated as CASSLNGWEEMGYTGELFF.

The V gene is TRBV29-1, the J gene TRBJ2-3, with 15 nucleotides matching TRBD2. Germline loops: CDR1 SQVTM, CDR2 ANQGSEA. V trimming: 1 base; J trimming: 1 base; junction bases outside the gene matches: 6. The CDR3 is made up of 18 amino acids. The CDR3 bases are TGCAGCGTTGAAGGGGGACTAGCGGGAGGTTTGGGCACAGATACGCAGTATTTT. This translates into CSVEGGLAGGLGTDTQYF.

This clone was counted only a few times. The V and J genes are TRBV7-9 and TRBJ1-1, with D perhaps matching TRBD1 (5 bases). Germline-derived CDR1 and CDR2 are SEHNR and FQNEAQ (reference sequence). V lost 1 base and J lost 10, with 10 bases in between. The CDR3 consists of 12 residues. Here the CDR3 reads CASSLEGLRAFF. The CDR3 DNA reads TGTGCCAGCAGCTTAGAGGGACTCAGAGCTTTCTTT. Full variable domain (remainder filled in from reference TRBV7-9 and TRBJ1-1): DTGVSQNPRHKITKRGQNVTFRCDPISEHNRLYWYRQTLGQGPEFLTYFQNEAQLEKSRLLSDRFSAERPKGSFSTLEIQRTEQGDSAMYLCASSLEGLRAFFGQGTRLTVV.

Concerning this clone: At one boundary the junction diverges from the germline segment, which might be a read error. Different DNA sequences within this sample yield the same CDR3. The CDR3: CASRKYREPGELFF. The CDR3, as DNA: TGTGCCAGCAGGAAGTACAGGGAGCCCGGGGAGCTTTTTTTT. The chain joins TRBV6-1 to TRBJ2-2; a possible D gene is TRBD1 (6 bases). Germline V gives CDR1 MNHNS, CDR2 SASEGT. The CDR3 contains 14 residues.

This chain joins TRBV2 and TRBJ2-5; 15 bases align to TRBD2. V shed 4 bases and J 4 bases; nucleotides not matched to a gene: 4. The CDR3 is made up of 16 amino acids. CDR1 SNHLY and CDR2 FYNNEI come from the germline V gene. CDR3 residues: CASSGGLAGGRETQYF. CDR3 bases: TGTGCCAGCAGTGGGGGACTAGCGGGAGGACGAGAGACCCAGTACTTC. Based on the CDR3 plus reference TRBV2 and TRBJ2-5, the full variable domain is EPEVTQTPSHQVTQMGQEVILRCVPISNHLYFYWYRQILGQKVEFLVSFYNNEISEKSEIFDDQFSVERPDGSNFTLKIRSTKLEDSAMYFCASSGGLAGGRETQYFGPGTRLLVL.

V is TRBV4-3 and J is TRBJ2-5; 9 nucleotides line up with TRBD1. The CDR3 runs 15 residues. Trimming removed 4 bases from V and 5 bases from J; junction bases left unmatched: 8. Germline assignment: CDR1 LGHNA and CDR2 YSLEER. The CDR3 DNA reads as TGCGCCAGCAGCCGGTCGGGACAGGGAGGCGAGACCCAGTACTTC. It is translated as CASSRSGQGGETQYF.

The rearrangement joins TRBV5-4 to TRBJ2-3, with 10 nucleotides matching TRBD1. The germline gives CDR1 SGHNT, CDR2 YYREEE (reference sequence). The length of the CDR3 is 15 residues. After removal of 2 bases from V and 4 bases from J, the junction contained 4 bases not matched to a gene. Here the CDR3 DNA reads TGTGCCAGCAGCTTTGTGACAGGGGGCTCAGATACGCAGTATTTT. It codes for CASSFVTGGSDTQYF.

The chain employs TRBV28 and TRBJ1-4; D remains unclear. Deletions cut 4 bases from V and 8 bases from J, with 5 bases between. The CDR3 totals 11 residues. Germline lookup yields CDR1 MDHEN and CDR2 SYDVKM. The CDR3 region is CASSYEEKLFF. In nucleotides, the CDR3 is TGTGCCAGCAGTTACGAGGAAAAACTGTTTTTT.